Each of the 16 T cell receptor beta chains below was sequenced from the same sample in a study of T-cell reconstitution after alpha-beta-depleted transplantation in children. Using unique molecular identifiers, the investigators prepared the TCRbeta library. TCRdb re-called the PCR reads through MiXCR, storing one row per CDR3 protein. This table holds some 180,000 distinct CDR3 sequences, about 7% found once. This material consisted of PBMCs, taken before TCRalphabeta/CD19-depleted stem cell transplant. These receptors were collected from a boy aged 2-9 years with acute lymphoblastic leukemia, due to receive a stem cell transplant.

There are many counts of this clonotype. V and J are TRBV6-5 and TRBJ2-1; possible D gene TRBD1, 5 bases. The V end lost 8 bases, the J end lost 13 bases, and 18 bases lay between the germline ends. Per germline, CDR1 MNHEY and CDR2 SVGAGI. The CDR3 has 12 amino acids. The CDR3 is CASGPSGFGQFF. The CDR3 nucleotides read TGTGCCAGCGGGCCATCAGGGTTTGGTCAGTTCTTC.

The sample holds a few counts of this clonotype. The rearrangement links TRBV11-2 to TRBJ2-1; D is possibly TRBD1 (5 bases). The germline V and J ends were trimmed by 7 bases and 6 bases, with 13 bases remaining between them. The germline gives CDR1 SGHAT, CDR2 FQNNGV. The CDR3 loop spans 13 amino acids. CDR3 sequence: CASTPQGINEQFF. The CDR3 region has the DNA TGTGCCAGCACCCCCCAGGGTATCAATGAGCAGTTCTTC. The complete variable domain, with remaining parts taken from reference TRBV11-2 and TRBJ2-1, reads EAGVAQSPRYKIIEKRQSVAFWCNPISGHATLYWYQQILGQGPKLLIQFQNNGVVDDSQLPKDRFSAERLKGVDSTLKIQPAKLEDSAVYLCASTPQGINEQFFGPGTRLTVL.

This clonotype was recorded many times. V gene TRBV20-1 combines with J gene TRBJ1-6, with 7 bases aligning to TRBD1. Germline-derived CDR1 and CDR2 are DFQATT and SNEGSKA (reference sequence). After removal of 5 bases from V and 6 bases from J, the junction contained 4 bases not matched to a gene. The CDR3 loop spans 13 amino acids. CDR3 sequence reads: CSAGRDSNSPLHF. CDR3 in DNA: TGCAGTGCTGGCCGGGACAGTAATTCACCCCTCCACTTT.

In this sample, this clonotype turned up many times. J is TRBJ2-7 and V is TRBV29-1, with 7 bases that match TRBD1. V gave up 7 bases and J gave up 1 base; unmatched junction bases: 7. In germline, CDR1 is SQVTM, CDR2 ANQGSEA. The CDR3 has 13 residues. CDR3 region: CSAGTEVSYEQYF. CDR3 in DNA: TGCAGCGCCGGGACAGAAGTATCCTACGAGCAGTACTTC.

The chain employs TRBV29-1 and TRBJ2-7; D is uncertain. CDR1 and CDR2 (germline): SQVTM, ANQGSEA. The CDR3 length is 14 residues. V was shortened by 6 bases and J by 0 bases, with 15 bases between the two germline ends. CDR3 coding DNA: TGCAGCGTCTTGTGGACCGGCGTCTCCTACGAGCAGTACTTC. Protein product: CSVLWTGVSYEQYF.

In its sample, this clonotype was seen many times. The CDR3 protein is CASSLASSYRGNEQFF. CDR3 DNA: TGTGCCAGCAGCTTAGCGTCGTCCTACCGGGGCAATGAGCAGTTCTTC. The rearrangement joins TRBV7-8 to TRBJ2-1; D is possibly TRBD2 (5 bases). The CDR3 is 16 residues long. V was clipped by 0 bases and J by 6 bases, with 15 bases between them. Per the germline V gene, CDR1 is SGHVS and CDR2 is FQNEAQ.

This clonotype occurred a few times. The V gene is TRBV29-1, the J gene TRBJ1-1; D unclear. The CDR3 covers 10 residues. Trimming took 1 base from V and 10 from J, leaving 7 bases between them. Germline V gives CDR1 SQVTM, CDR2 ANQGSEA. This CDR3 reads CSVEGPRAFF. The DNA of the CDR3 is TGCAGCGTTGAAGGTCCCAGAGCTTTCTTT.

The chain employs TRBV7-2 and TRBJ1-1, with D tentatively TRBD1 (5 bases). Germline lookup yields CDR1 SGHTA and CDR2 FQGNSA. This CDR3 comprises 16 residues. V was cut by 5 bases and J by 1 base, with 17 bases left in between. CDR3 amino acids: CASSHGHTLTNTEAFF. The DNA for the CDR3 is TGTGCCAGCAGCCACGGACACACCCTGACGAACACTGAAGCTTTCTTT.

Ten or more counts support this clonotype. The chain combines TRBV14 with TRBJ1-1; TRBD1 matches 7 bases. The CDR3 loop spans 15 amino acids. The germline gives CDR1 SGHDN, CDR2 FVKESK. With 3 bases clipped from V and 6 bases from J, the junction kept 10 bases outside the gene matches. The CDR3 loop reads CASSHWRQGFSEAFF. The DNA of the CDR3 is TGTGCCAGCAGCCACTGGAGACAGGGTTTCTCTGAAGCTTTCTTT.

This clonotype showed up many times. The J gene is TRBJ1-5, the V gene TRBV4-2; D is perhaps TRBD1 (5 bases). The CDR3 totals 14 residues. Trimming took 6 bases from V and 0 from J, leaving 9 bases between them. From germline, CDR1 is LGHNA and CDR2 YNFKEQ. The CDR3 is CASRRGNSNQPQHF. CDR3 coding DNA: TGTGCCAGCAGAAGGGGAAATAGCAATCAGCCCCAGCATTTT.

This clonotype was counted at least ten times. The chain links TRBV29-1 to TRBJ2-7, with D perhaps assigned TRBD1 or TRBD2 (5 bases each). V gave up 6 bases and J gave up 3 bases, with 12 bases separating them. Germline V CDR1 and CDR2: SQVTM, ANQGSEA. The CDR3 totals 12 residues. CDR3 region: CSVGDAYYEQYF. DNA of the CDR3: TGCAGCGTGGGGGACGCCTACTACGAGCAGTACTTC.

This chain joins TRBV29-1 and TRBJ2-3, with D unclear. CDR1 is SQVTM, CDR2 ANQGSEA, per germline. V was trimmed by 4 bases and J by 2 bases, leaving 4 bases between them. CDR3 length: 11 amino acids. Here the CDR3 reads CSVGATDTQYF. The CDR3 nucleotides read TGCAGCGTTGGGGCCACAGATACGCAGTATTTT.

CDR3 sequence reads: CSALQGPLAGYTF. CDR3 DNA: TGCAGTGCTTTGCAAGGCCCCTTGGCGGGCTACACCTTC. V and J are TRBV20-1 and TRBJ1-2; D gene uncertain. V was clipped by 5 bases and J by 8 bases, with 18 bases between them. Per the germline V gene, CDR1 is DFQATT and CDR2 is SNEGSKA (reference sequence). The CDR3 consists of 13 residues.

In this sample, this clonotype turned up many times. The V gene is TRBV10-3, the J gene TRBJ2-5, with 9 bases identical to TRBD2. The CDR3 length is 17 residues. With V trimmed by 2 bases and J by 1 base, 8 bases remained unmatched. The germline gives CDR1 ENHRY, CDR2 SYGVKD. This CDR3 is CAISEATSGLAQETQYF. In DNA form, the CDR3 reads TGTGCCATCAGTGAGGCCACTAGCGGGCTGGCCCAAGAGACCCAGTACTTC.

Ten or more counts support this clonotype. This rearrangement joins TRBV20-1 to TRBJ2-3; D ambiguous. Deletions cut 1 base from V and 4 bases from J, with 27 bases between. CDR1 DFQATT and CDR2 SNEGSKA come from the germline V gene (reference sequence). The CDR3 is made up of 19 amino acids. DNA for the CDR3: TGCAGTGCTAGAGTACCGGGCGCAACGACCGACCTGACACCAGATACGCAGTATTTT. Translation gives CSARVPGATTDLTPDTQYF.

This clonotype has at least ten counts. The rearrangement uses TRBV7-2 and TRBJ1-1; D ambiguous. CDR3 length: 13 residues. Germline lookup yields CDR1 SGHTA and CDR2 FQGNSA. The ends were cut back, 0 bases at V and 9 bases at J, with 11 bases in the middle. The CDR3 sequence is CASSLAMGRKAFF. CDR3 DNA: TGTGCCAGCAGCTTAGCCATGGGGAGGAAAGCTTTCTTT. Full variable domain (missing parts from reference TRBV7-2 and TRBJ1-1): GAGVSQSPSNKVTEKGKDVELRCDPISGHTALYWYRQSLGQGLEFLIYFQGNSAPDKSGLPSDRFSAERTGGSVSTLTIQRTQQEDSAVYLCASSLAMGRKAFFGQGTRLTVV.